These 23 T cell receptor beta chains originate from one sample sequenced in a study of OX40 agonist ivuxolimab in advanced cancers. Profiled with immunoSEQ multiplex PCR; TCRdb holds only in-frame clones, not every one. Of roughly 100,000 clones detected, about four fifths appear once; the ten largest clones hold more than 1.4%. Source: CD4+ or CD8+ T cells sorted from blood, taken in a trial of the OX40 agonist ivuxolimab. These receptors all stem from an adult with an advanced solid tumor such as melanoma, head and neck, liver or kidney cancer.

This clone was counted a few times. The chain is built from TRBV2 and TRBJ1-1; unclear D gene. The germline V and J ends were trimmed by 2 bases and 11 bases, with 9 bases remaining between them. Germline CDR1 SNHLY, CDR2 FYNNEI. The CDR3 loop spans 11 amino acids. The CDR3 region is CASSEQAEAFF. The CDR3 DNA reads as TGTGCCAGCAGTGAACAGGCGGAGGCTTTCTTT.

The V gene is TRBV9, the J gene TRBJ1-1; 7 nucleotides match TRBD1. With 3 bases clipped from V and 0 bases from J, the junction kept 5 bases outside the gene matches. The germline V gene has CDR1 SGDLS and CDR2 YYNGEE. The CDR3 spans 15 residues. The CDR3 is CASSDRQGVNTEAFF. In DNA, the CDR3 is TGTGCCAGCAGCGATAGACAGGGAGTGAACACTGAAGCTTTCTTT.

This clone has more than one count but fewer than ten. V usage is TRBV2 and J usage is TRBJ1-5, with a weak D call TRBD1 (6 bases). Trimming took 0 bases from V and 0 from J, leaving 18 bases between them. The CDR3 is 19 residues long. Germline CDR1 reads SNHLY; CDR2 reads FYNNEI. The CDR3 DNA is TGTGCCAGCAGTGAAGCGCGGGGGGGGCCACGTTATAGCAATCAGCCCCAGCATTTT. The encoded protein is CASSEARGGPRYSNQPQHF.

This chain connects TRBV4-3 to TRBJ2-2, with unresolved D. CDR1 and CDR2 from the germline V gene are LGHNA and YSLEER. This CDR3 is 13 amino acids long. V was cut by 3 bases and J by 14 bases, with 16 bases left in between. The CDR3 sequence is CASSQTLLDGLFF. CDR3 in DNA: TGCGCCAGCAGCCAGACACTCCTTGATGGTCTGTTTTTT.

This clone was seen a few times. CDR3 bases: TGCGCCAGCAGCCAAGCCGGGAGCTACGAGCAGTACTTC. Its protein product is CASSQAGSYEQYF. The chain has TRBV4-1 and TRBJ2-7; a possible D gene is TRBD2 (6 bases). Germline V CDR1 and CDR2: MGHRA, YSYEKL. Trimming shortened V by 1 base and J by 3 bases, and 7 bases separated the two germline ends. The CDR3 is 13 amino acids.

The V gene is TRBV11-2, the J gene TRBJ2-7; 9 nucleotides match TRBD2. Germline trimming cut 4 bases from V and 1 base from J; bases unmatched to any gene: 5. CDR1 is SGHAT, CDR2 FQNNGV, per germline. The CDR3 length is 15 residues. CDR3 loop: CASSYSGGPSYEQYF. CDR3 DNA: TGTGCCAGCAGCTATAGCGGGGGCCCGTCCTACGAGCAGTACTTC.

The chain uses TRBV5-4 and TRBJ2-7; 7 nucleotides match TRBD2. Germline lookup yields CDR1 SGHNT and CDR2 YYREEE (reference sequence). The CDR3 length is 14 residues. Germline trimming cut 4 bases from V and 4 bases from J; bases unmatched to any gene: 8. The CDR3, as DNA: TGTGCCAGCAGCGTCCGCGGGGGAACTTACGAGCAGTACTTC. Amino acids: CASSVRGGTYEQYF.

The chain is built from TRBV18 and TRBJ1-1, with D perhaps TRBD1 (5 bases). Germline V gene sequence: CDR1 KGHSH, CDR2 LQKENI. This CDR3 spans 16 amino acids. V was cut by 1 base and J by 1 base, with 13 bases left in between. DNA of the CDR3: TGTGCCAGCTCACCACGAACGGGCGGGGCGAACACTGAAGCTTTCTTT. Its translation: CASSPRTGGANTEAFF.

The chain uses TRBV30 and TRBJ2-2; 10 nucleotides align to TRBD1. The CDR3 is made up of 13 amino acids. Germline CDR1 is GTSNPN and CDR2 is SVGIG (reference sequence). Trimming at V came to 3 bases and at J to 6 bases, leaving 1 base not matched to a gene. CDR3 nucleotides: TGTGCCTGGAGGGGACAGGGGCCCGGGGAGCTGTTTTTT. Amino acid sequence: CAWRGQGPGELFF.

The genes are TRBV28 and TRBJ2-7; TRBD1 aligns across 8 bases. Unmatched junction bases numbered 8, after V lost 8 bases and J lost 2 bases. Germline values: CDR1 MDHEN, CDR2 SYDVKM. The CDR3 length is 14 residues. CDR3 sequence (DNA): TGTGCCAGCCACGACAGGACAGGGACCTACGAGCAGTACTTC. Translation: CASHDRTGTYEQYF.

The genes are TRBV5-5 and TRBJ2-2; 7 bases fit TRBD1. The CDR3 has 16 amino acids. V trimming: 4 bases; J trimming: 0 bases; junction bases outside the gene matches: 6. The germline V gene has CDR1 SGHKS and CDR2 YYEKEE (reference sequence). The CDR3 coding sequence is TGTGCCAGCAGCCCCCGGACAGGCTCGAACACCGGGGAGCTGTTTTTT. It specifies CASSPRTGSNTGELFF.

Only one count was recorded for this clone. This chain links TRBV7-9 with TRBJ1-1, with D possibly TRBD1 on 5 matching bases. The V and J ends lost 4 bases and 5 bases respectively, with 11 bases between them. Germline values: CDR1 SEHNR, CDR2 FQNEAQ (reference sequence). The CDR3 runs 13 residues. CDR3 nucleotide sequence: TGTGCCAGCAGCTCGACAGCTAGTACTGAAGCTTTCTTT. Protein product: CASSSTASTEAFF.

The chain is built from TRBV23-1 and TRBJ1-5; D unresolved. TRBV23-1 belongs to the ORF category, with a function that is uncertain. V lost 0 bases and J lost 7, with 16 bases in between. This CDR3 contains 16 residues. The CDR3 DNA sequence: TGCGCCAGCAGTCAATCGGCCCCAGTAGCTTGGCAGCCCCAGCATTTT. It translates to CASSQSAPVAWQPQHF.

The chain employs TRBV28 and TRBJ1-5; D ambiguous. With 9 bases removed from V and 4 bases from J, the gap between germline ends came to 13 bases. This CDR3 has 13 amino acids. The germline V gene has CDR1 MDHEN and CDR2 SYDVKM. CDR3 sequence reads: CASIRGRNQPQHF. The DNA for the CDR3 is TGTGCCAGTATCCGGGGTCGGAATCAGCCCCAGCATTTT.

This rearrangement joins TRBV7-6 to TRBJ1-5; D perhaps matches TRBD1 (6 bases). The germline CDR1 and CDR2 sequences are SGHVS and FNYEAQ. The CDR3 loop spans 18 amino acids. V dropped 2 bases and J dropped 3 bases, with 20 bases sitting between them. The CDR3 loop reads CASSLYQPPQGFNQPQHF. CDR3 in DNA: TGTGCCAGCAGCTTATACCAACCCCCACAGGGTTTCAATCAGCCCCAGCATTTT.

The gene calls are TRBV9 and TRBJ2-1; TRBD2 aligns across 12 bases. V trimming: 4 bases; J trimming: 6 bases; junction bases outside the gene matches: 11. The CDR3 loop spans 17 amino acids. From germline, CDR1 is SGDLS and CDR2 YYNGEE. Written as DNA, the CDR3 is TGTGCCAGCAGCCCACGGGCTTCTAGCGGGAGGGCCAATGAGCAGTTCTTC. This translates into CASSPRASSGRANEQFF.

A single count supports this clone. V usage is TRBV4-2 and J usage is TRBJ1-1; D possibly corresponds to TRBD1 (6 bases). CDR3 size: 11 residues. CDR1 LGHNA and CDR2 YNFKEQ come from the germline V gene. V gave up 3 bases and J gave up 8 bases, with 7 bases separating them. CDR3: CASSHTGEAFF. The CDR3 DNA reads TGTGCCAGCAGCCATACAGGGGAAGCTTTCTTT.

Concerning this clone itself: A much larger clone lies one base from this, so it may be a read error. This same CDR3 is encoded by further DNA sequences in the sample. This chain links TRBV5-1 with TRBJ2-5, with no clear D. The CDR3 covers 11 residues. Germline CDR1 is SGHRS and CDR2 is YFSETQ. Trimming took off 2 bases at V and 3 bases at J, with 2 bases between the two ends. The CDR3 DNA follows: TGCGCCAGCAGCTTAAAAGAGACCCAGTACTTC. Translating it yields CASSLKETQYF.

This clone occurred many times. The chain joins TRBV18 to TRBJ2-7; 7 nucleotides agree with TRBD1. V was pared by 3 bases and J by 6 bases, with 2 bases of the junction left unmatched. The CDR3 is made up of 12 amino acids. The germline V gene encodes CDR1 KGHSH and CDR2 LQKENI. The CDR3, as DNA: TGTGCCAGCTCACCGACAGGGCCCGAGCAGTACTTC. Its protein product is CASSPTGPEQYF.

For the CDR3, the DNA is TGTGCCAGCAACAACCCCGGACAGGGCTACACCTTC. Translation gives CASNNPGQGYTF. The V and J genes are TRBV6-1 and TRBJ1-2; possible D gene TRBD1, 6 bases. Trimming pared 7 bases from V and 8 bases from J, leaving 14 bases between. Germline CDR1 and CDR2: MNHNS and SASEGT. CDR3 length equals 12 residues.

V gene TRBV7-2 combines with J gene TRBJ2-5; 7 positions match TRBD2. The V and J ends lost 5 bases and 1 base, in that order; junction bases with no gene match: 7. The CDR3 length is 15 residues. In germline, CDR1 is SGHTA, CDR2 FQGNSA. Written as DNA, the CDR3 is TGTGCCAGCAGCACCTCTAGCGGAAGCCAAGAGACCCAGTACTTC. This translates into CASSTSSGSQETQYF.

This clone was picked up a small number of times. This chain joins TRBV7-2 and TRBJ1-5; 8 nucleotides match TRBD1. Trimming removed 5 bases from V and 2 bases from J; junction bases left unmatched: 5. Germline CDR1 is SGHTA and CDR2 is FQGNSA. The CDR3 extends over 15 amino acids. Here the CDR3 reads CASSERTGRNQPQHF. CDR3 nucleotide sequence: TGTGCCAGCAGCGAACGGACAGGGCGCAATCAGCCCCAGCATTTT.

The chain couples TRBV7-2 to TRBJ2-5, with TRBD2 matching 8 bases. Germline V CDR1 and CDR2: SGHTA, FQGNSA. Trimming removed 5 bases from V and 5 bases from J; junction bases left unmatched: 7. This CDR3 has 14 residues. CDR3 nucleotide sequence: TGTGCCAGCAGCCTCAGCGGGGGAGAGGAGACCCAGTACTTC. Amino acids: CASSLSGGEETQYF. The variable domain in full, completed from reference TRBV7-2 and TRBJ2-5, reads GAGVSQSPSNKVTEKGKDVELRCDPISGHTALYWYRQSLGQGLEFLIYFQGNSAPDKSGLPSDRFSAERTGGSVSTLTIQRTQQEDSAVYLCASSLSGGEETQYFGPGTRLLVL.